One sample yielded the 28 T cell receptor beta chains listed below, sequenced in a study of blood T cell repertoires in COVID-19. The table came from immunoSEQ multiplex PCR; TCRdb's copy has only in-frame clones and leaves some out. The sample includes around 70,000 clones, more than 75% seen only once; the top ten take approximately 1.6%. The specimen sequenced was peripheral blood. The origin of the receptors is a man in his fifties or sixties with acute or convalescent COVID-19.

The DNA for the CDR3 is TGTGCCAGCAGTTTAGCAGGGACTGGAAACACCATATATTTT. Translated, it gives CASSLAGTGNTIYF. V and J are TRBV28 and TRBJ1-3, with D possibly matching TRBD1 (5 bases). Trimming pared 2 bases from V and 2 bases from J, leaving 7 bases between. The length of the CDR3 is 14 residues. Germline V CDR1 and CDR2: MDHEN, SYDVKM.

V gene TRBV10-1 combines with J gene TRBJ1-3; D possibly corresponds to TRBD1 (5 bases). V lost 3 bases to trimming and J lost 0 bases, with 21 bases between them. Per germline, CDR1 WNHNN and CDR2 SYGVQD (reference sequence). This CDR3 is built from 19 residues. The CDR3 sequence is CASSDAARERCLSGNTIYF. The CDR3 DNA is TGCGCCAGCAGTGATGCGGCCAGGGAACGGTGTCTCTCTGGAAACACCATATATTTT.

CDR3 region: CASSLGNYEQYF. In nucleotides, the CDR3 is TGTGCCAGTAGTCTCGGGAATTACGAGCAGTACTTC. The chain is built from TRBV19 and TRBJ2-7, with D tentatively TRBD2 (5 bases). This CDR3 has 12 amino acids. From germline, CDR1 is LNHDA and CDR2 SQIVND (reference sequence). Trimming removed 5 bases at V and 4 bases at J, with 9 bases between.

This chain uses TRBV4-2 with TRBJ2-3; 8 bases map to TRBD2. Germline loops: CDR1 LGHNA, CDR2 YNFKEQ. The CDR3 loop spans 16 amino acids. V dropped 3 bases and J dropped 4; count of bases not matched to a gene: 9. CDR3 amino acids: CASSHARGGGADTQYF. In DNA form, the CDR3 reads TGTGCCAGCAGCCATGCCCGGGGGGGAGGAGCAGATACGCAGTATTTT.

This clone was detected only once. The chain has TRBV19 and TRBJ1-2, with D tentatively TRBD1 (5 bases). Germline-derived CDR1 and CDR2 are LNHDA and SQIVND (reference sequence). The CDR3 loop spans 15 amino acids. The V end lost 5 bases, the J end lost 0 bases, and 13 bases lay between the germline ends. The CDR3 coding sequence is TGTGCCAGTAGTGCCGACAGAAAAGCTAACTATGGCTACACCTTC. Its translation is CASSADRKANYGYTF.

V usage is TRBV4-1 and J usage is TRBJ2-5, with 7 positions matching TRBD1. V was clipped by 2 bases and J by 4 bases; unmatched bases: 7. Germline assignment: CDR1 MGHRA and CDR2 YSYEKL. The CDR3 extends over 15 amino acids. CDR3 nucleotides: TGCGCCAGCAGCCAACTTCACAGGGGAACAGAGACCCAGTACTTC. Amino acid sequence: CASSQLHRGTETQYF.

The rearrangement uses TRBV19 and TRBJ2-2; 7 nucleotides match TRBD1. The trim removed 5 bases at V and 0 bases at J, leaving 3 bases unmatched. The CDR3 is 15 residues long. Germline CDR1 and CDR2: LNHDA and SQIVND (reference sequence). CDR3 nucleotide sequence: TGTGCCAGTAGTCAACAGGGGTCGAACACCGGGGAGCTGTTTTTT. Its protein product is CASSQQGSNTGELFF.

This sequence joins TRBV4-1 and TRBJ1-1; D ambiguous. The V gene lost 2 bases and the J gene lost 0 bases, with 4 bases spanning the gap. In germline, CDR1 is MGHRA, CDR2 YSYEKL. CDR3 length: 13 residues. This CDR3 reads CASSQPLNTEAFF. The DNA of the CDR3 is TGCGCCAGCAGCCAACCTTTGAACACTGAAGCTTTCTTT.

This clone was seen a single time. The chain carries TRBV2 and TRBJ2-7; D gene ambiguous. Germline assignment: CDR1 SNHLY and CDR2 FYNNEI. This CDR3 is 11 amino acids long. V was cut by 7 bases and J by 4 bases, with 8 bases left in between. The DNA for the CDR3 is TGTGCCAGCAAATCCTCTTACGAGCAGTACGTC. Translating gives CASKSSYEQYV.

The V and J genes are TRBV5-1 and TRBJ2-3, with D hard to call. CDR1 SGHRS and CDR2 YFSETQ come from the germline V gene. Between the trimmed V and J ends, which lost 7 bases and 6 bases, there was a span of 21 bases. This CDR3 spans 15 amino acids. The CDR3 coding sequence is TGCGCCAGCTCCTCGGATCGCCCCCTCGGGGATACGCAGTATTTT. Protein: CASSSDRPLGDTQYF.

This clone was observed a single time. The chain uses TRBV6-5 and TRBJ2-5, with D possibly TRBD1 on 5 matching bases. CDR3 length: 13 residues. V was pared by 6 bases and J by 4 bases, with 12 bases between. Per the germline V gene, CDR1 is MNHEY and CDR2 is SVGAGI. CDR3 coding DNA: TGTGCCAGCAGGCCCAGGGCAGGAGAGACCCAGTACTTC. Protein product: CASRPRAGETQYF.

This clone was seen only a few times. The genes are TRBV28 and TRBJ2-5, with D possibly TRBD2 on 7 matching bases. There are 14 residues in the CDR3. With 11 bases removed from V and 1 base from J, the gap between germline ends came to 17 bases. Germline CDR1 reads MDHEN; CDR2 reads SYDVKM. CDR3: CAGNRRGLQETQYF. The CDR3 DNA follows: TGTGCCGGCAATCGGCGGGGGCTCCAAGAGACCCAGTACTTC.

The CDR3 protein is CSVSTGDVEAFF. The CDR3 nucleotides read TGCAGCGTTAGTACAGGGGACGTTGAAGCTTTCTTT. This chain connects TRBV29-1 to TRBJ1-1; 7 bases match TRBD1. Germline assignment: CDR1 SQVTM and CDR2 ANQGSEA. V gave up 5 bases and J gave up 7 bases; unmatched junction bases: 7. The CDR3 consists of 12 residues.

The chain employs TRBV2 and TRBJ2-5, with TRBD1 matching 7 bases. Unmatched junction bases numbered 3, after V lost 7 bases and J lost 1 base. The CDR3 has 13 amino acids. Germline values: CDR1 SNHLY, CDR2 FYNNEI. The chain's CDR3 is CASTGQVQETQYF. The DNA for the CDR3 is TGTGCCAGCACCGGACAGGTCCAAGAGACCCAGTACTTC.

J is TRBJ2-1 and V is TRBV4-3, with a tentative D call TRBD2 (6 bases). The CDR3 consists of 14 residues. Germline lookup yields CDR1 LGHNA and CDR2 YSLEER. Trimming removed 1 base from V and 6 bases from J, with 10 bases in between. DNA for the CDR3: TGCGCCAGCAGCCAAGGGGGACTGGGCAATGAGCAGTTCTTC. It is translated as CASSQGGLGNEQFF.

This clone was seen more than once but under ten times. The rearrangement uses TRBV4-2 and TRBJ2-2; 13 bases line up with TRBD2. Unmatched junction bases numbered 10, after V lost 8 bases and J lost 4 bases. The CDR3 consists of 17 residues. Per the germline V gene, CDR1 is LGHNA and CDR2 is YNFKEQ. CDR3 residues: CASEQGGLAGVTGELFF. The CDR3 DNA reads as TGTGCCAGCGAACAGGGAGGACTAGCGGGAGTCACCGGGGAGCTGTTTTTT.

This clone has a single count. The chain carries TRBV4-1 and TRBJ2-7; 9 bases agree with TRBD1. Trimming cost V 0 bases and J 2 bases; bases outside gene matches: 2. The CDR3 contains 15 residues. Germline V gives CDR1 MGHRA, CDR2 YSYEKL. CDR3 in amino acids: CASSQERDRAYEQYF. The CDR3 nucleotides read TGCGCCAGCAGCCAAGAACGGGACAGGGCCTACGAGCAGTACTTC.

The genes are TRBV18 and TRBJ2-3; 12 bases map to TRBD2. Unmatched junction bases numbered 2, after V lost 0 bases and J lost 4 bases. This CDR3 has 16 amino acids. Germline-derived CDR1 and CDR2 are KGHSH and LQKENI. The CDR3 is CASSPPASGGADTQYF. CDR3 coding DNA: TGTGCCAGCTCACCACCGGCTAGCGGGGGGGCAGATACGCAGTATTTT. Based on the CDR3 plus reference TRBV18 and TRBJ2-3, the full variable domain is NAGVMQNPRHLVRRRGQEARLRCSPMKGHSHVYWYRQLPEEGLKFMVYLQKENIIDESGMPKERFSAEFPKEGPSILRIQQVVRGDSAAYFCASSPPASGGADTQYFGPGTRLTVL.

The chain is built from TRBV6-2 or TRBV6-3 and TRBJ2-3; TRBD2 matches 7 bases. The CDR3 has 15 amino acids. Germline V CDR1 and CDR2: MNHEY, SVGEGT. The V and J ends lost 3 bases and 6 bases, in that order; junction bases with no gene match: 9. Written as DNA, the CDR3 is TGTGCCAGCAGTTATGGACTAGGCAACGGGGATACGCAGTATTTT. It codes for CASSYGLGNGDTQYF.

V usage is TRBV11-2 and J usage is TRBJ2-5, with D unclear. The germline V gene has CDR1 SGHAT and CDR2 FQNNGV. This CDR3 has 15 residues. Trimming cost V 3 bases and J 1 base, with 12 bases left between them. The CDR3 sequence: CASSFPSLAQETQYF. The CDR3 region has the DNA TGTGCCAGCAGCTTTCCATCTTTGGCCCAAGAGACCCAGTACTTC.

The rearrangement links TRBV7-9 to TRBJ1-5; 10 positions agree with TRBD1. Germline V gene sequence: CDR1 SEHNR, CDR2 FQNEAQ (reference sequence). The trim removed 6 bases at V and 8 bases at J, leaving 16 bases unmatched. The CDR3 is 17 residues long. The CDR3 loop reads CASRATGGQGRFEPQHF. CDR3 nucleotide sequence: TGTGCCAGCAGGGCAACGGGGGGACAGGGGAGGTTTGAGCCCCAGCATTTT.

J is TRBJ2-2 and V is TRBV10-3; TRBD2 matches 11 bases. This CDR3 is 16 amino acids long. The J segment lost 4 bases and the V segment lost 2 bases, leaving 3 bases of the junction unmatched. CDR1 is ENHRY, CDR2 SYGVKD, per germline. The CDR3, as DNA: TGTGCCATCAGTGAGGTAGCGGGAGGGCCCACCGGGGAGCTGTTTTTT. It translates to CAISEVAGGPTGELFF.

V and J are TRBV6-5 and TRBJ2-3; the match to TRBD2 covers 12 bases. J lost 1 base, V lost 5 bases, and 1 base had no gene match. The CDR3 has 15 amino acids. Germline V lookup: CDR1 MNHEY, CDR2 SVGAGI. CDR3 coding DNA: TGTGCCAGCAGTCCTAGCGGGGGGGGCACAGATACGCAGTATTTT. It yields the protein CASSPSGGGTDTQYF.

This clone was seen just once. The chain joins TRBV11-1 to TRBJ2-2; maybe TRBD1 (5 bases). The germline V gene encodes CDR1 SGHAT and CDR2 FQDESV (reference sequence). This CDR3 has 14 amino acids. The germline V and J ends were trimmed by 2 bases and 7 bases, with 11 bases remaining between them. In DNA form, the CDR3 reads TGTGCCAGCAGCTTAACAGGTCTGATCGGGGAGCTGTTTTTT. As protein: CASSLTGLIGELFF.

CDR3 DNA: TGTGCCATCAGGCCGGGACAGGGCCCAGATACGCAGTATTTT. This sequence encodes CAIRPGQGPDTQYF. V is TRBV10-3 and J is TRBJ2-3; 9 positions match TRBD1. The CDR3 is made up of 14 amino acids. CDR1 and CDR2 from the germline V gene are ENHRY and SYGVKD. V lost 6 bases and J lost 4; bases outside the gene matches: 5.

The chain combines TRBV25-1 with TRBJ2-3; weak D call: TRBD2 (6 bases). Trimming left V 5 bases short and J 4 bases short, with 13 bases between. The CDR3 spans 14 residues. Germline values: CDR1 MGHDK, CDR2 SYGVNS. CDR3: CASSSREPPDTQYF. CDR3 bases: TGTGCCAGCAGTTCCCGGGAGCCCCCAGATACGCAGTATTTT.

The chain couples TRBV10-3 to TRBJ1-6; the D gene is possibly TRBD1 (6 bases). The CDR3 totals 16 residues. V lost 3 bases to trimming and J lost 7 bases, with 16 bases between them. The germline V gene encodes CDR1 ENHRY and CDR2 SYGVKD. This chain's CDR3 is CAISDLWAGENSPLHF. The CDR3, as DNA: TGTGCCATCAGTGACCTCTGGGCAGGGGAAAATTCACCCCTCCACTTT.

The chain is built from TRBV18 and TRBJ2-7, with 10 bases aligning to TRBD2. CDR1 and CDR2 from the germline V gene are KGHSH and LQKENI. With 6 bases clipped from V and 2 bases from J, the junction kept 10 bases outside the gene matches. The CDR3 is made up of 16 amino acids. The CDR3 loop is CASSIGTSATTYEQYV. CDR3 DNA: TGTGCCAGCTCCATAGGGACTAGCGCTACAACCTACGAGCAGTACGTC.